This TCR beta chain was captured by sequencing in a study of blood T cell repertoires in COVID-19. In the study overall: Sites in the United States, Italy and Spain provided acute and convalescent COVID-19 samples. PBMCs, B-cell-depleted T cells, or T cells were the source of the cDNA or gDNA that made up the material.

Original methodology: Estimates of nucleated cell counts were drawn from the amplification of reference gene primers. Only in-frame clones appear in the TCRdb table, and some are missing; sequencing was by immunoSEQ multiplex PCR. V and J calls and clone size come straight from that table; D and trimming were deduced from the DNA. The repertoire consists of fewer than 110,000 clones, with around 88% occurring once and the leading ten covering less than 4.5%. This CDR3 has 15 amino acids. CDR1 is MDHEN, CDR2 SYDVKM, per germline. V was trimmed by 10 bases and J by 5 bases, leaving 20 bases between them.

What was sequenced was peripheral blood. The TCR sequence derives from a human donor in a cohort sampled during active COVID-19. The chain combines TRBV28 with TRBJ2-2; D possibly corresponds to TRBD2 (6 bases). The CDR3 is CANSPGVLGTGELFF. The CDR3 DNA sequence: TGTGCCAATTCTCCGGGAGTACTAGGGACCGGGGAGCTGTTTTTT. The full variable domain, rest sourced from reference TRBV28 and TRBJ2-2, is DVKVTQSSRYLVKRTGEKVFLECVQDMDHENMFWYRQDPGLGLRLIYFSYDVKMKEKGDIPEGYSVSREKKERFSLILESASTNQTSMYLCANSPGVLGTGELFFGEGSRLTVL.